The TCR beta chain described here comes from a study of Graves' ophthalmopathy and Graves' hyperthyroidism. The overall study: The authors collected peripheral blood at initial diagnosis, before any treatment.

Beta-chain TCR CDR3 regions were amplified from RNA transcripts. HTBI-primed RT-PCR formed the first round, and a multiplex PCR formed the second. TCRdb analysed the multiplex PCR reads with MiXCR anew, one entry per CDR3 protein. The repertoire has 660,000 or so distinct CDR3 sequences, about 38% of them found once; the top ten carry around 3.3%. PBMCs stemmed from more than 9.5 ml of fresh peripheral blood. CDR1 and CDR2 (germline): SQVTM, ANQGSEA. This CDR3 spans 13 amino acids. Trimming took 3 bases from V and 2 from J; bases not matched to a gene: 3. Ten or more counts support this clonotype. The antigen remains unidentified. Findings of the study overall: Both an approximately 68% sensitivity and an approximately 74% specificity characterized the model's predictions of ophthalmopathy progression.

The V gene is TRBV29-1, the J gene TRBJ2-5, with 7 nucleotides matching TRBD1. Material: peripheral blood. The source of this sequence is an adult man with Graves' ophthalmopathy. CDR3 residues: CSVDRGTQETQYF. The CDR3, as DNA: TGCAGCGTTGACAGGGGGACACAAGAGACCCAGTACTTC.